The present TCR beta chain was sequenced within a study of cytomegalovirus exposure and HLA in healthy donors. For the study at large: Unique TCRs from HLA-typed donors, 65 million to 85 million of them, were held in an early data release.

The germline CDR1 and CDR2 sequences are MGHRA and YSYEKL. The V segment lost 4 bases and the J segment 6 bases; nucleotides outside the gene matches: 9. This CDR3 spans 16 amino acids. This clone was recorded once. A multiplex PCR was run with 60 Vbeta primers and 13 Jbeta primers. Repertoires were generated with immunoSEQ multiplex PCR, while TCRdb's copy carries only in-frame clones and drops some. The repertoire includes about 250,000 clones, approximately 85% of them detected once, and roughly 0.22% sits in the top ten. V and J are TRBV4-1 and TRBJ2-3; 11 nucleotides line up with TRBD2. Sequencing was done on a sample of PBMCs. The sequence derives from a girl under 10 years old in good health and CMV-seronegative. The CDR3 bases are TGCGCCAGCAGCCCAAGACTAGCGGGGAAGTTCGATACGCAGTATTTT. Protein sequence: CASSPRLAGKFDTQYF.